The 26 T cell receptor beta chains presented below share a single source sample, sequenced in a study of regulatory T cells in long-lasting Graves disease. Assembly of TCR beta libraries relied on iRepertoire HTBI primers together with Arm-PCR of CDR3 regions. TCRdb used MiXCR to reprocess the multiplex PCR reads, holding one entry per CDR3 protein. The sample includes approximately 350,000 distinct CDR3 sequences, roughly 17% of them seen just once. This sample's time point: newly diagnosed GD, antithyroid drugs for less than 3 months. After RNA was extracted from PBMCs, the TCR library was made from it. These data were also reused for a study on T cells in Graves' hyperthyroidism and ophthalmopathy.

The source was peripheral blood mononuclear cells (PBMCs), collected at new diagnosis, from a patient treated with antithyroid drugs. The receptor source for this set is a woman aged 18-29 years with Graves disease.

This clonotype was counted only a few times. The CDR3 nucleotides are TGTGCCAGCAGCCAAGATCTAGCGGGGGGATACGAGCAGTACTTC. Its protein product is CASSQDLAGGYEQYF. This rearrangement joins TRBV4-2 to TRBJ2-7; 11 nucleotides align to TRBD2. This CDR3 is 15 amino acids long. After removal of 0 bases from V and 4 bases from J, the junction contained 2 bases not matched to a gene. Looked up from germline, CDR1 is LGHNA and CDR2 is YNFKEQ.

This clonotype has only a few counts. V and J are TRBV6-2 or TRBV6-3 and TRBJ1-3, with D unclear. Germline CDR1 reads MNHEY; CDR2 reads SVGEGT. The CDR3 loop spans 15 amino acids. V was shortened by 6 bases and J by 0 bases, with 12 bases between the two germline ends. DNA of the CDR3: TGTGCCAGCAGGAATCGACCGATCTCTGGAAACACCATATATTTT. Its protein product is CASRNRPISGNTIYF.

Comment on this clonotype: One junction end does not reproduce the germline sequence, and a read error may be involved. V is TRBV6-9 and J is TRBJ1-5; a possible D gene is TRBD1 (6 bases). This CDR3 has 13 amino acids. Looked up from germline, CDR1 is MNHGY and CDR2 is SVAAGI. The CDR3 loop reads CGSSIQGNQPQHF. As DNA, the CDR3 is TGTGGCAGCAGCATCCAGGGGAATCAGCCCCAGCATTTT.

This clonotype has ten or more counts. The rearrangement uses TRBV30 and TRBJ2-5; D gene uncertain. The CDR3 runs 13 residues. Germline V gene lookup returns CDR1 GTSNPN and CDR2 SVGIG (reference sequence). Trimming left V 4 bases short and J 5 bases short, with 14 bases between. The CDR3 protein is CAWTKGLIETQYF. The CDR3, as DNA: TGTGCCTGGACCAAGGGCCTTATTGAGACCCAGTACTTC.

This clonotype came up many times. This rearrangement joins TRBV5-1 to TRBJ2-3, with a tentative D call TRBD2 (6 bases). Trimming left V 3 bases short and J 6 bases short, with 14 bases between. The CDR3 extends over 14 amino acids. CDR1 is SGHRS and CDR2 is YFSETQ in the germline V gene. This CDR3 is CASSSATSIDTQYF. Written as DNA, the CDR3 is TGCGCCAGCAGCTCGGCAACTAGCATCGATACGCAGTATTTT.

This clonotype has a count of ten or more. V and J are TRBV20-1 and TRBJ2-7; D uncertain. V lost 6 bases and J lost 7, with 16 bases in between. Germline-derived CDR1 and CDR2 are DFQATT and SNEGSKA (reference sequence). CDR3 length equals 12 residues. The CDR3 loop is CSARTYTREQYF. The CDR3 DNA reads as TGCAGTGCCCGGACCTATACACGGGAGCAGTACTTC.

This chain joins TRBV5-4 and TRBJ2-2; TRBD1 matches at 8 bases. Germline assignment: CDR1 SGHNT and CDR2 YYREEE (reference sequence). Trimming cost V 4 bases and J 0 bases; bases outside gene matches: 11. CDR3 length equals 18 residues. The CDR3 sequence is CASSGQDRERSNTGELFF. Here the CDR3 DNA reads TGTGCCAGCAGCGGACAGGACAGGGAACGCTCGAACACCGGGGAGCTGTTTTTT.

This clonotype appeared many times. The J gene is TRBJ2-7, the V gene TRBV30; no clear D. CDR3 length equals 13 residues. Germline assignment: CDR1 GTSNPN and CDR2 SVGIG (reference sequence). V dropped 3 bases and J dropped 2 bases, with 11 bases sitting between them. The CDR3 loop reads CAWRARNAYEQYF. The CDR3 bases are TGTGCCTGGAGGGCCCGTAACGCCTACGAGCAGTACTTC. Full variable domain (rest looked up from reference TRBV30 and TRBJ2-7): SQTIHQWPATLVQPVGSPLSLECTVEGTSNPNLYWYRQAAGRGLQLLFYSVGIGQISSEVPQNLSASRPQDRQFILSSKKLLLSDSGFYLCAWRARNAYEQYFGPGTRLTVT.

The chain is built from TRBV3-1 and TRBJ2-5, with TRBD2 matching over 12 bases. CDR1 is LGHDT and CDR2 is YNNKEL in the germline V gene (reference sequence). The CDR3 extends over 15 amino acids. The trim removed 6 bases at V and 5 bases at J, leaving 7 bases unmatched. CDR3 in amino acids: CASRPSGGARETQYF. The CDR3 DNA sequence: TGTGCCAGCAGGCCTAGCGGGGGGGCGCGGGAGACCCAGTACTTC.

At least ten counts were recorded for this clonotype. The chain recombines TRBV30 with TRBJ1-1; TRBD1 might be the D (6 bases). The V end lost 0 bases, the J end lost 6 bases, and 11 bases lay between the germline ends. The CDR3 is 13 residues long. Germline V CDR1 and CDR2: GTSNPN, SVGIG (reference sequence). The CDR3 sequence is CAWSVQGLAEAFF. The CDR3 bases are TGTGCCTGGAGTGTGCAGGGGCTCGCTGAAGCTTTCTTT.

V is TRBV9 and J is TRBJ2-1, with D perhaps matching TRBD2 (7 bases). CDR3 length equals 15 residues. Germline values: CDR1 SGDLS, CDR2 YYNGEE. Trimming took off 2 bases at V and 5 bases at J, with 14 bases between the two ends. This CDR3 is CASSVSPGGNNEQFF. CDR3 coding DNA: TGTGCCAGCAGCGTTAGTCCGGGGGGCAACAATGAGCAGTTCTTC.

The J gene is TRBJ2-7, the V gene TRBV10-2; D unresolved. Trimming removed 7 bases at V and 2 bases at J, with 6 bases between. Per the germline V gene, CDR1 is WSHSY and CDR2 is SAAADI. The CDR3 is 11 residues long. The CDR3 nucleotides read TGCGCCAGCACCAGCCCCTACGAGCAGTACTTC. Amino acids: CASTSPYEQYF.

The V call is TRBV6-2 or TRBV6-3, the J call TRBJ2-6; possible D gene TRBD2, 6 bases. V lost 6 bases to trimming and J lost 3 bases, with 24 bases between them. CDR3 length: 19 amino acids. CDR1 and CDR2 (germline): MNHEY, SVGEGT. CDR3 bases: TGTGCCAGCAGAAAGGACCGAACGGGGGACGCCCGTGGGGCCAACGTCCTGACTTTC. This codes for CASRKDRTGDARGANVLTF.

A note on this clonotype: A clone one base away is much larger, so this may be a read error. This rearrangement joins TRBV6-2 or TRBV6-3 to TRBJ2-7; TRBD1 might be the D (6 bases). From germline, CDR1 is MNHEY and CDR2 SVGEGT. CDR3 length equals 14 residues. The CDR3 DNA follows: TGTGTCAGCAGGGGAGTGGGGTCGGCTAACGAGCAGTACTTC. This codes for CVSRGVGSANEQYF.

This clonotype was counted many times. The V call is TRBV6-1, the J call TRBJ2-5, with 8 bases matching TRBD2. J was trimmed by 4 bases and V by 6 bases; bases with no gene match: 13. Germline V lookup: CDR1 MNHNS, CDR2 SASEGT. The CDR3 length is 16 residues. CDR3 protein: CASRNLEAGDRETQYF. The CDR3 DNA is TGTGCCAGCAGGAACTTGGAAGCGGGAGATCGAGAGACCCAGTACTTC.

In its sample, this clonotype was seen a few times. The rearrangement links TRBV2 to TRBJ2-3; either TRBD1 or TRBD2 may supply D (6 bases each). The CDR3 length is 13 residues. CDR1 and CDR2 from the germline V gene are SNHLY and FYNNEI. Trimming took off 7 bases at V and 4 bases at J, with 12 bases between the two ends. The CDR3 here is CASNLRGPDTQYF. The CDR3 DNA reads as TGTGCCAGCAACTTACGGGGGCCAGATACGCAGTATTTT.

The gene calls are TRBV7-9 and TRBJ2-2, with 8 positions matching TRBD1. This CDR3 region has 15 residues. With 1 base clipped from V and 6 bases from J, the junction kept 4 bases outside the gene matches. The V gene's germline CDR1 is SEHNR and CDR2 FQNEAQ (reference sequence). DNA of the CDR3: TGTGCCAGCAGCTTAGGGACAGGGCGGGCCGGGGAGCTGTTTTTT. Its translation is CASSLGTGRAGELFF. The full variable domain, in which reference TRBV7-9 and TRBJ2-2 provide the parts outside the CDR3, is DTGVSQNPRHKITKRGQNVTFRCDPISEHNRLYWYRQTLGQGPEFLTYFQNEAQLEKSRLLSDRFSAERPKGSFSTLEIQRTEQGDSAMYLCASSLGTGRAGELFFGEGSRLTVL.

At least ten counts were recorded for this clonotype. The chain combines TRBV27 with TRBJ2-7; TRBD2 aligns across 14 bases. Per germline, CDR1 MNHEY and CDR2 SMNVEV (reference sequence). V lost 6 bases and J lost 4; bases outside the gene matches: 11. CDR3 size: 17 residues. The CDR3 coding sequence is TGTGCCAGCAGGGGGACTAGCGGGAGTTTCGTAGAATACGAGCAGTACTTC. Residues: CASRGTSGSFVEYEQYF.

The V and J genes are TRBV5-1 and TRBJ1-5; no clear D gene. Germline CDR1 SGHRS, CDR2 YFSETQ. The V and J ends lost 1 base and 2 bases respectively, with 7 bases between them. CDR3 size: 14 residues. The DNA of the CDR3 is TGCGCCAGCAGCTTGAATGTCGGCAATCAGCCCCAGCATTTT. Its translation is CASSLNVGNQPQHF.

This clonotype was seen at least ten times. In nucleotides, the CDR3 is TGTGCCAGCAGTTTAGATGGAGAAGGGTTCTATGGCTACACCTTC. Protein sequence: CASSLDGEGFYGYTF. V is TRBV28 and J is TRBJ1-2; D is undetermined. Per germline, CDR1 MDHEN and CDR2 SYDVKM. The CDR3 sequence is 15 residues long. V lost 2 bases to trimming and J lost 4 bases, with 14 bases between them.

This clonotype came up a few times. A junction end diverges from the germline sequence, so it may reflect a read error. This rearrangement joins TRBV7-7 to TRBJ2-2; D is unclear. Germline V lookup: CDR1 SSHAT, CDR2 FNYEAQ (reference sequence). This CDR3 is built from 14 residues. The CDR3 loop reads CASSQERNTGELFF. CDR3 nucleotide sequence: TGTGCTAGCAGCCAAGAGAGGAACACCGGGGAGCTGTTTTTT.

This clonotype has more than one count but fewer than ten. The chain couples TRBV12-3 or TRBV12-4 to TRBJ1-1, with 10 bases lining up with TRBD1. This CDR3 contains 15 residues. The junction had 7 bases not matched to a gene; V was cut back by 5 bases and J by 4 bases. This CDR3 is CASSSDRGRRTEAFF. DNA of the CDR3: TGTGCCAGCAGTAGCGACAGGGGGCGACGCACTGAAGCTTTCTTT.

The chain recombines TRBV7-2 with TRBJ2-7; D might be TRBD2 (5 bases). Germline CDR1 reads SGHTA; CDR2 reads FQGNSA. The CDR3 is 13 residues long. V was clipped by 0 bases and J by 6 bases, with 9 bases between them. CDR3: CASSLAGVVEQYF. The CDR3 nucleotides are TGTGCCAGCAGCTTAGCCGGGGTCGTCGAGCAGTACTTC.

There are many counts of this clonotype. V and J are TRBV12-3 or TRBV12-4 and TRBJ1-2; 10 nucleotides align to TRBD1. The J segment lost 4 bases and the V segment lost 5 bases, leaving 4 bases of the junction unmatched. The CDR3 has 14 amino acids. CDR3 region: CASSPGDRGYGYTF. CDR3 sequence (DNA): TGTGCCAGCAGTCCAGGGGACAGGGGCTATGGCTACACCTTC.

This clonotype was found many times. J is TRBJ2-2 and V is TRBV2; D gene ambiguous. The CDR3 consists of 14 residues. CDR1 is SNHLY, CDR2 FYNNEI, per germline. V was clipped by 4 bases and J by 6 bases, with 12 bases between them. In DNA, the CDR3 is TGTGCCAGCAGTGTGATGAGGCGCTCCGGGGAGCTGTTTTTT. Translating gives CASSVMRRSGELFF.

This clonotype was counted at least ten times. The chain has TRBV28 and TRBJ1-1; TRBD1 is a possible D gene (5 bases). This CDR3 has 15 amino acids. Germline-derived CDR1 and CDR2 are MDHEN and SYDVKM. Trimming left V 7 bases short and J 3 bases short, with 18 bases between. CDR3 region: CASKEYGAGDTEAFF. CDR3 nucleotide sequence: TGTGCCAGCAAGGAGTACGGGGCCGGTGACACTGAAGCTTTCTTT.